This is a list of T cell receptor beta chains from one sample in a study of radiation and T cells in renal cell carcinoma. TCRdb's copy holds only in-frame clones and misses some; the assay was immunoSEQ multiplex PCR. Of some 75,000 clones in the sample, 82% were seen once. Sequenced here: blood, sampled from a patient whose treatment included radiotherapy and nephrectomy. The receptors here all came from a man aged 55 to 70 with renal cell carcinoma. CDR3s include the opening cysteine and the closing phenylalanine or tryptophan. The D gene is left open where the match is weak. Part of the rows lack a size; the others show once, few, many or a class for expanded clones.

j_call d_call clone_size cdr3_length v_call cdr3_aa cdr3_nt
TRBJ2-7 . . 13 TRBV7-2 CASSPSPAYEQYF TGTGCCAGCAGCCCCTCCCCGGCCTACGAGCAGTACTTC
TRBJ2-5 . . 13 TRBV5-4 CASSSQVWETQYF TGTGCCAGCAGCTCCCAGGTGTGGGAGACCCAGTACTTC
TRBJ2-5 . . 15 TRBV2 CASFEGVAGKETQYF TGTGCCAGCTTCGAAGGAGTAGCAGGAAAAGAGACCCAGTACTTC
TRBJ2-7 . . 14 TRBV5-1 CASSLVSRRSEQYF TGCGCCAGCAGCTTGGTGTCCCGCCGGAGCGAGCAGTACTTC
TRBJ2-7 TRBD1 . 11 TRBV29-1 CSVGRGTEQYF TGCAGCGTTGGCAGGGGGACCGAGCAGTACTTC
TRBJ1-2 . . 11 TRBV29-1 CSVGQSYGYTF TGCAGCGTTGGACAGAGCTATGGCTACACCTTC
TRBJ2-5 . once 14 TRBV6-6 CASSLDGGWETQYF TGTGCCAGCAGCTTAGATGGGGGATGGGAGACCCAGTACTTC
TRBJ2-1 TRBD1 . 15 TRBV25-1 CASSEPGTGFRGQFF TGTGCCAGCAGTGAGCCCGGGACAGGGTTTCGTGGGCAGTTCTTC
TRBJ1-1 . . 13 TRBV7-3 CASSRGLNTEAFF TGTGCCAGCAGCAGGGGCTTGAACACTGAAGCTTTCTTT
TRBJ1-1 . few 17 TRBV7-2 CASSPPATGILNTEAFF TGTGCCAGCAGCCCACCCGCTACAGGGATCCTAAACACTGAAGCTTTCTTT
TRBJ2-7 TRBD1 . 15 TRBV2 CASSEVRGSFHEQYF TGTGCCAGCAGTGAAGTCAGGGGGAGCTTCCACGAGCAGTACTTC
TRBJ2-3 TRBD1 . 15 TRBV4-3 CASSRGQGSTDTQYF TGCGCCAGCAGCCGGGGACAGGGGAGCACAGATACGCAGTATTTT
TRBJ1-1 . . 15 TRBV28 CASSSGSGLRAEAFF TGTGCCAGCAGTTCCGGGTCAGGGTTGCGAGCTGAAGCTTTCTTT
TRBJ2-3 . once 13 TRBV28 CASSSGVTDTQYF TGTGCCAGCAGTTCGGGAGTCACAGATACGCAGTATTTT
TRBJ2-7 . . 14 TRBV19 CASRTVEGSYEQYF TGTGCCAGTAGAACGGTGGAAGGCTCCTACGAGCAGTACTTC
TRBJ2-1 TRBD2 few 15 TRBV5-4 CASSLVLAGAIEQFF TGTGCCAGCAGCTTGGTTTTAGCGGGAGCGATTGAGCAGTTCTTC
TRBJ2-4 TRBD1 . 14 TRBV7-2 CASSPGTGGNIQYF TGTGCCAGCAGCCCTGGGACAGGGGGCAACATTCAGTACTTC
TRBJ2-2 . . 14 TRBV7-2 CASSSGLYTGELFF TGTGCCAGCAGCTCGGGACTTTACACCGGGGAGCTGTTTTTT
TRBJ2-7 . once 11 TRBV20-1 CSATYLYEQYF TGCAGTGCTACTTACCTCTACGAGCAGTACTTC
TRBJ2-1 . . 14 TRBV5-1 CASSPAGVNNEQFF TGCGCCAGCAGCCCCGCTGGGGTAAACAATGAGCAGTTCTTC
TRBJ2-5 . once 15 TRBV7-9 CASSLIPNEGETQYF TGTGCCAGCAGCTTAATACCTAACGAGGGGGAGACCCAGTACTTC
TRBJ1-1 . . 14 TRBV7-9 CASSLRQPNTEAFF TGTGCCAGCAGCCTTAGACAGCCTAACACTGAAGCTTTCTTT
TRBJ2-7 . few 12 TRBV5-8 CASSLTWNEQYF TGTGCCAGCAGCCTTACATGGAACGAGCAGTACTTC
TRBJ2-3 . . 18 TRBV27 CASSLYGPLTGAGDTQYF TGTGCCAGCAGTTTATACGGCCCACTCACGGGGGCAGGAGATACGCAGTATTTT
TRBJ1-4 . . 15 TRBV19 CASSIDSGPNEKLFF TGTGCCAGTAGTATAGATTCGGGGCCTAATGAAAAACTGTTTTTT
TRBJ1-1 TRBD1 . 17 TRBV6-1 CASSEPWTGPMNTEAFF TGTGCCAGCAGTGAACCGTGGACAGGGCCAATGAACACTGAAGCTTTCTTT
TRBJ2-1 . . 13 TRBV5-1 CASSWETADEQFF TGCGCCAGCAGCTGGGAAACAGCGGATGAGCAGTTCTTC
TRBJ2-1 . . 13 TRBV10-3 CAIGLSSYNEQFF TGTGCCATTGGCCTGAGCTCCTACAATGAGCAGTTCTTC
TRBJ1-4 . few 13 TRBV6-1 CASSVKPDEKLFF TGTGCCAGCAGTGTGAAACCGGATGAAAAACTGTTTTTT
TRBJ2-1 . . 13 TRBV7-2 CASSLAPYNEQFF TGTGCCAGCAGCTTAGCTCCCTACAATGAGCAGTTCTTC
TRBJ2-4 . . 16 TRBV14 CASSARRTVAKNIQYF TGTGCCAGCAGTGCTCGACGGACCGTAGCCAAAAACATTCAGTACTTC
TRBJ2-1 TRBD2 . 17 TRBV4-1 CASSQDPTAGGNNEQFF TGCGCCAGCAGCCAAGATCCTACAGCGGGAGGGAACAATGAGCAGTTCTTC
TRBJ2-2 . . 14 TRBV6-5 CASSPQEYTGELFF TGTGCCAGCAGTCCACAAGAGTATACCGGGGAGCTGTTTTTT
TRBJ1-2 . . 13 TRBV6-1 CASSEAGDGRDTF TGTGCCAGCAGTGAAGCGGGGGACGGCCGAGACACCTTC
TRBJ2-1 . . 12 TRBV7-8 CASSLQGGEQFF TGTGCCAGCAGCTTACAGGGGGGAGAGCAGTTCTTC
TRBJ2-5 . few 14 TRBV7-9 CASSFSQGRETQYF TGTGCCAGCAGCTTCTCCCAGGGTAGAGAGACCCAGTACTTC
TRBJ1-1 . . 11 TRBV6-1 CASKGGAEAFF TGTGCCAGCAAGGGAGGAGCTGAAGCTTTCTTT
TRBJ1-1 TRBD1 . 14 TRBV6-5 CASRHRDSNTEAFF TGTGCCAGCAGGCACCGGGACAGTAACACTGAAGCTTTCTTT
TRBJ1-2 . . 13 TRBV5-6 CASSLSGNYGYTF TGTGCCAGCAGCTTGTCAGGGAACTATGGCTACACCTTC
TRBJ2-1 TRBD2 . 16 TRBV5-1 CASSLAGTSGANEQFF TGCGCCAGCAGCTTGGCCGGGACTAGCGGAGCCAATGAGCAGTTCTTC
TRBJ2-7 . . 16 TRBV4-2 CASSRELTLQTYEQYF TGTGCCAGCAGCCGAGAGTTAACCTTACAAACCTACGAGCAGTACTTC
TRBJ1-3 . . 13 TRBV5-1 CASSPRTGNTIYF TGCGCCAGCAGCCCCCGGACGGGAAACACCATATATTTT
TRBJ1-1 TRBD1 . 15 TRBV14 CASSRTGQGNTEAFF TGTGCCAGCAGCCGGACCGGACAGGGGAACACTGAAGCTTTCTTT
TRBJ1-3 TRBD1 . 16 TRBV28 CASSSWGDSRGNTIYF TGTGCCAGCAGTTCCTGGGGGGACAGCAGGGGAAACACCATATATTTT
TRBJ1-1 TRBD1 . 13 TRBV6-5 CASDQGVGTEAFF TGTGCCAGTGACCAGGGGGTGGGCACTGAAGCTTTCTTT